Sequencing of this T cell receptor (beta chain) was carried out in a study of CD8+ T cells in alopecia areata listed by TCRdb under 2018. In terms of the full investigation: The treated patients, all with moderate-to-severe alopecia areata, were enrolled in an open-label pilot trial of oral tofacitinib given at 5 to 10 mg twice daily. Tofacitinib was administered for 6 to 18 months, and 6 months of follow-up off drug were then conducted to assess delayed response and recurrence. For the treated patients, the SALT score, which quantifies what percentage of scalp surface area is affected, served as the measure of disease severity. The study used high-throughput TCRbeta sequencing to examine T cell clonal expansion in alopecia areata, in both the C3H/HeJ mouse model and human patients. Scalp tissue and sorted CD4+ and CD8+ peripheral blood T cells from patchy and totalis/universalis alopecia areata patients and from healthy controls were covered by human TCRbeta sequencing. Patients on tofacitinib were biopsied at baseline and after 4 and 24 weeks of treatment, and several of the patients also had a later scalp biopsy. Clonality in the scalp was compared among normal scalp (n=4), patchy alopecia areata scalp (n=8), and alopecia totalis/universalis scalp (n=8). The RNA source kit depended on sample type: the PAXgene miRNA kit for fixed scalp, the miRNeasy kit for PBMCs, and the RNeasy kit for mouse skin. Amplification of TCRbeta CDR3 regions was done by immunoSEQ multiplex PCR using 35 Vbeta forward primers and 13 Jbeta reverse primers. The research as a whole found: Compared with normal scalp, lesional scalp had higher clonality and more expanded CD8+ clones, particularly in alopecia totalis/universalis, a pattern that suggests antigenic drive. Because the treated cohort was small and had only one nonresponder, larger studies are needed to examine links between baseline CD8+ expansion and response. Shared TCR sequences between patients were less evident than in mice, which may be partly attributable to HLA diversity in the patient population. Unlike mouse skin, which is dominated by gammadelta T cells, normal human skin has resident alphabeta T cells that are also sequenced, and this complicates analysis of the scalp TCR repertoire. With tofacitinib, both scalp clonality and the number of expanded CD8+ clones among the top 100 scalp clones went down significantly. Many expanded lesional clones were found to persist in scalp and blood during tofacitinib treatment, and relapse after treatment cessation may be partly explained by this persistence.

Read against the paper, the sample's time point label means: around 4 weeks on oral tofacitinib. The treatment or condition label on this specimen signifies: oral pan-JAK inhibitor, 5-10 mg twice daily. From alopecia areata patients, peripheral blood was collected along with lesional scalp punch biopsies. PBMCs were separated by density centrifugation and stained for CD3, CD4 and CD8, after which CD4+ and CD8+ T cells were sorted on a FACSAria. Library preparation employed the immunoSEQ multiplex PCR assay. For TCR sequencing, RNA was extracted from every sample and reverse transcribed into cDNA to serve as template. SuperScript III was used to make first-strand cDNA, primed with a 2:1 mix of oligo-dT and random hexamers. A synthetic immune receptor repertoire was used to assess amplification bias, and residual bias was removed computationally. The authors processed their data as follows. Raw reads were preprocessed to remove errors, and CDR3 was defined by IMGT conventions from the conserved cysteine to phenylalanine. Clonality was calculated as 1 minus Shannon entropy normalized by log2 of the number of productive unique TCRs. Whether each scalp clone was CD4 or CD8 was inferred by checking scalp TCRbeta sequences against the CD4 and CD8 repertoires from sorted blood. TCRdb stores this immuneACCESS table with in-frame sequences only. Part of the clones is absent; in the studies checked, under half of the shortfall reflects unresolved V genes, and no reason is known for the rest. V and J calls and clone size are given by that table; D and trimming were obtained from the DNA. The sample data list around 140,000 clones, and 86% of these were observed just once. The top ten constitute approximately 13% of the sample.

Counted from cysteine to phenylalanine, this CDR3 has 14 amino acids. The DNA shown is the 42-base CDR3, in frame from base 1. Cut back by 8 bases and 7 bases, the V and J ends lie 18 bases apart. CDR1 and CDR2 were assigned from the germline V gene (reference sequence) as MNHEY and SMNVEV. Details on this clone: Its cognate antigen has yet to be identified. No much larger clone is present one base from it, and per-base qualities are unavailable.

The source of this sequence is a human donor with alopecia areata. Sequences were derived from CD8+ T cells sorted from blood, sampled at week 4, from a patient treated with tofacitinib. The chain couples TRBV27 to TRBJ2-1; TRBD2 is a possible D gene, resting on 5 matching bases. The DNA sequence is as follows: TGTGCCAGCGGCAGCGGAAGCACCCCAAATGAGCAGTTCTTC. This codes for CASGSGSTPNEQFF.